This is a list of T cell receptor beta chains from one sample in a study of graft-versus-host responses after intestinal transplantation. Produced via immunoSEQ multiplex PCR; TCRdb's table is partial and in-frame only. The sample holds some 110,000 clones, more than 90% seen once. No cognate antigen is known for these TCRs. The starting material was unstimulated CD4+ T cells sorted from spleen or lymph node cells, obtained before transplant. Receptors were obtained from a human donor who was the organ donor for an intestinal transplant. CDR3s include the opening cysteine and the closing phenylalanine or tryptophan. The order of the fields is CDR3 DNA, CDR3 protein, V gene, clone size, D gene, J gene. D genes are given only for firm matches. Clone size is stated in some rows and not others, as once, few, many or a class when expanded.

TGTGCCAGCAGTTACGGTCCGGCTTTTAATGAAAAACTGTTTTTT	CASSYGPAFNEKLFF	TRBV6-6	few	.	TRBJ1-4
TGTGCCAGCTCACTTGGACAGGGGAGACAGACCCAGTACTTC	CASSLGQGRQTQYF	TRBV18	.	TRBD1	TRBJ2-5
TGTGCCAGCAGCGTAGGACTAGGAACGAACACTGAAGCTTTCTTT	CASSVGLGTNTEAFF	TRBV9	.	.	TRBJ1-1
TGTGCCAGCAGCCGCAGTAGTGAGCAGTTCTTC	CASSRSSEQFF	TRBV6-1	.	.	TRBJ2-1
.	CASSSSTSGVLGQFF	TRBV6-6	.	.	TRBJ2-1
TGTGCCAGCAGTGTCAGGGAGGGGTATGGCTACACCTTC	CASSVREGYGYTF	TRBV2	.	.	TRBJ1-2
TGTGCCAGCAGCCACACTGGGACTAGCGGCTCCTACGAGCAGTACTTC	CASSHTGTSGSYEQYF	TRBV11-2	.	TRBD2	TRBJ2-7
TGTGCCAGCTCATCAGGAAGCTCCTACAATGAGCAGTTCTTC	CASSSGSSYNEQFF	TRBV18	.	.	TRBJ2-1
TGTGCCAGCAGCTTCGGAGGGGCGGGCACGCAGTATTTT	CASSFGGAGTQYF	TRBV7-9	.	.	TRBJ2-3
TGTGCCAGCTCCCTCGGTCTCTCCTACGAGCAGTACTTC	CASSLGLSYEQYF	TRBV18	once	.	TRBJ2-7
TGTGCCAGCAGCCTCGCTGGACAGGGAATCTATGACTACACCTTC	CASSLAGQGIYDYTF	TRBV13	.	TRBD1	TRBJ1-2
TGTGCCAGCAGCGGGTTAGTAGCGGATAGCACAGATACGCAGTATTTT	CASSGLVADSTDTQYF	TRBV7-9	.	.	TRBJ2-3
TGTGCCAGCAGCCCCAGACAGGGGAGTGAAAAACTGTTTTTT	CASSPRQGSEKLFF	TRBV7-8	.	TRBD1	TRBJ1-4
TGCGCCAGCAGTGAAGGGACAGATTCACCCCTCCACTTT	CASSEGTDSPLHF	TRBV10-2	.	TRBD1	TRBJ1-6
TGCGCCAGCAGCTTGGGGCTAGCAGATACGCAGTATTTT	CASSLGLADTQYF	TRBV5-1	.	.	TRBJ2-3
TGTGCCAGCAGCTACCAGGGTCTGGATACGCAGTATTTT	CASSYQGLDTQYF	TRBV11-2	.	.	TRBJ2-3
TGTGCCAGCAGCAGGGACAGGGTCCAAGAGACCCAGTACTTC	CASSRDRVQETQYF	TRBV6-1	.	TRBD1	TRBJ2-5
TGTGCCAGCAGTTTCAGGCAAAACATTCAGTACTTC	CASSFRQNIQYF	TRBV28	.	.	TRBJ2-4
TGTGCCAGTAGCAGGACAGGGATCTCCTACAATGAGCAGTTCTTC	CASSRTGISYNEQFF	TRBV19	once	TRBD1	TRBJ2-1
TGTGCCAGCAGCCGATACAGGGGGGAGACCCAGTACTTC	CASSRYRGETQYF	TRBV14	.	TRBD1	TRBJ2-5
TGTGCCAGCAGCCTCAATTACGAGCAGTACTTC	CASSLNYEQYF	TRBV13	.	.	TRBJ2-7
TGTGCCAGCAGCTCCTCGGGGACAGGGGGAGTGTCTGAAGCTTTCTTT	CASSSSGTGGVSEAFF	TRBV7-9	.	TRBD1	TRBJ1-1
TGTGCCACCCGACAGACCGGCACAGATACGCAGTATTTT	CATRQTGTDTQYF	TRBV19	few	.	TRBJ2-3
TGTGCCAGCAGTTTACCCGGACAGGCAACTAATGAAAAACTGTTTTTT	CASSLPGQATNEKLFF	TRBV28	.	TRBD1	TRBJ1-4
TGTGCCAGCAGCTCCCGCCGTGGCTACACCTTC	CASSSRRGYTF	TRBV21-1	.	.	TRBJ1-2
TGTGCCAGCAGCAAATCCAACCGCAGACTAGCGGCCTACGAGCAGTACTTC	CASSKSNRRLAAYEQYF	TRBV21-1	.	.	TRBJ2-7